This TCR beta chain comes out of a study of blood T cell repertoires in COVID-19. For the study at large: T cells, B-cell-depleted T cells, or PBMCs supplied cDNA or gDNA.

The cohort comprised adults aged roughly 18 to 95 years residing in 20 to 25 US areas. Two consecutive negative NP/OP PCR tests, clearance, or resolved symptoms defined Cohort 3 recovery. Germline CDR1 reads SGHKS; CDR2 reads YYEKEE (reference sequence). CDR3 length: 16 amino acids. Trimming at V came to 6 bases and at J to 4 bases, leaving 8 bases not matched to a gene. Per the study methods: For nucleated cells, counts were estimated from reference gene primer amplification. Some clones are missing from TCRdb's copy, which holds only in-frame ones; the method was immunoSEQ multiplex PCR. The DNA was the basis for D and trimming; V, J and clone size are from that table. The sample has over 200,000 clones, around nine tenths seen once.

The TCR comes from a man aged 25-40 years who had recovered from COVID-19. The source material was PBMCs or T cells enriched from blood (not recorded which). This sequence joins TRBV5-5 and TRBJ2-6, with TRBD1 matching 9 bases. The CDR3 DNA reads TGTGCCAGCAAGGGACAGGGAGATGGCGGGGCCAACGTCCTGACTTTC. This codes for CASKGQGDGGANVLTF.